This entry is about one T cell receptor beta chain. Its target is unknown. V shed 3 bases, J shed 7 bases, and the junction held 8 bases outside the gene matches. CDR3 length equals 15 residues. CDR1 LGHNA and CDR2 YNFKEQ come from the germline V gene. As the method for making TCR beta libraries, quantitative 5'-RACE with molecular barcodes was used. MiXCR, applied by TCRdb to the 5' RACE reads, yields one record per CDR3 protein. The sample holds roughly 670,000 distinct CDR3 sequences, around a fifth seen once. This specimen comes from a study of CD8 T cells in ankylosing spondylitis. Study-wide results and caveats: CD8+ disease-linked clones were present at relatively low frequencies in blood. Seemingly distinctive of ankylosing spondylitis blood was a TCR beta motif formed by eight highly homologous variants.

The chain carries TRBV4-2 and TRBJ1-2, with 10 bases matching TRBD1. The sequencing input was blood, either unsorted or a sorted T cell fraction (not recorded which). This receptor was obtained from a male donor with ankylosing spondylitis. The DNA for the CDR3 is TGTGCCAGCAGCCACTCCGGGACAGGGGAGGCTGGCTACACCTTC. The encoded protein is CASSHSGTGEAGYTF.